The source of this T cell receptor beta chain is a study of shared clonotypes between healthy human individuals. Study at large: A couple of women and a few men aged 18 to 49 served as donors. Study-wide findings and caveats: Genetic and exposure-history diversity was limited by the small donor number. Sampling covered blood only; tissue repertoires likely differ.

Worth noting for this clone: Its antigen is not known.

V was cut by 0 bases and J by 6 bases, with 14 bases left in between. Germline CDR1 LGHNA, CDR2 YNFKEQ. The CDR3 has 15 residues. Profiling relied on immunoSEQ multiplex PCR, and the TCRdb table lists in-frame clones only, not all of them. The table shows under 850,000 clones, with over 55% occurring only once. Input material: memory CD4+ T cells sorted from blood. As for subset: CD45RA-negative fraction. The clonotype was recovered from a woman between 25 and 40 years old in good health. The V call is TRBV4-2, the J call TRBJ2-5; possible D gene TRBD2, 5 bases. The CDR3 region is CASSQDMGGFQTQYF. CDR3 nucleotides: TGTGCCAGCAGCCAAGATATGGGCGGGTTCCAGACCCAGTACTTC.